Shown below are 6 T cell receptor beta chains from a single sample sequenced in a study of cytomegalovirus exposure and HLA in healthy donors. With 60 Vbeta and 13 Jbeta primers, the PCR was carried out. Only in-frame clones appear in the TCRdb table, and some are missing; sequencing was by immunoSEQ multiplex PCR. The table has about 100,000 clones, around 85% seen once; the top ten hold 3.5% to 5%. Sequenced: PBMCs. The receptors derive from a man younger than 40 in good health and CMV-seronegative.

The gene calls are TRBV5-5 and TRBJ2-5; 9 nucleotides match TRBD2. Germline V lookup: CDR1 SGHKS, CDR2 YYEKEE (reference sequence). With 2 bases clipped from V and 5 bases from J, the junction kept 7 bases outside the gene matches. CDR3 length: 15 residues. The CDR3 sequence is CASSFSGGGGETQYF. In DNA form, the CDR3 reads TGTGCCAGCAGCTTTAGCGGGGGCGGAGGGGAGACCCAGTACTTC.

This chain links TRBV5-1 with TRBJ2-3; the D is unclear. This CDR3 contains 15 residues. CDR1 SGHRS and CDR2 YFSETQ come from the germline V gene. The V gene lost 4 bases and the J gene lost 0 bases, with 12 bases spanning the gap. The CDR3 bases are TGCGCCAGCAGCGGCAGAGGCCCTAGCACAGATACGCAGTATTTT. This gives the protein CASSGRGPSTDTQYF.

The genes are TRBV28 and TRBJ2-7; D unresolved. V was trimmed by 6 bases and J by 6 bases, leaving 15 bases between them. Germline values: CDR1 MDHEN, CDR2 SYDVKM. This CDR3 has 13 amino acids. The CDR3 nucleotides read TGTGCCAGCAGCCTTTCCCAGGTTGCCGAGCAGTACTTC. It is translated as CASSLSQVAEQYF.

The CDR3 DNA reads as TGTGCCAGCAGCTTAGCGCGCCTGACCTACGAGCAGTACTTC. Translation: CASSLARLTYEQYF. The J gene is TRBJ2-7, the V gene TRBV7-2; no clear D gene. The length of the CDR3 is 14 residues. Germline CDR1 and CDR2: SGHTA and FQGNSA. Trimming removed 0 bases from V and 2 bases from J, with 8 bases in between. The variable domain in full, completed from reference TRBV7-2 and TRBJ2-7, reads GAGVSQSPSNKVTEKGKDVELRCDPISGHTALYWYRQSLGQGLEFLIYFQGNSAPDKSGLPSDRFSAERTGGSVSTLTIQRTQQEDSAVYLCASSLARLTYEQYFGPGTRLTVT.

The chain has TRBV28 and TRBJ1-5; D is perhaps TRBD1 (5 bases). The length of the CDR3 is 14 residues. V was cut by 3 bases and J by 2 bases, with 8 bases left in between. Per the germline V gene, CDR1 is MDHEN and CDR2 is SYDVKM. CDR3 in amino acids: CASSFPRGNQPQHF. The DNA of the CDR3 is TGTGCCAGCAGTTTCCCCAGGGGCAATCAGCCCCAGCATTTT.

V and J are TRBV9 and TRBJ2-6; D might be TRBD1 (7 bases). Trimming cost V 4 bases and J 0 bases, with 14 bases left between them. Germline-derived CDR1 and CDR2 are SGDLS and YYNGEE. The CDR3 sequence is 17 residues long. The CDR3 protein is CASSQGGGVSGANVLTF. The CDR3 bases are TGTGCCAGCAGCCAAGGGGGCGGGGTCTCTGGGGCCAACGTCCTGACTTTC.